One and the same sample provided the 17 T cell receptor beta chains below, sequenced in a study of cytomegalovirus exposure and HLA in healthy donors. Clones were read by immunoSEQ multiplex PCR, and TCRdb kept only the in-frame ones, dropping some. The sample includes about 220,000 clones, around 88% seen only once; the top ten take 2.9%. Sequencing used PBMCs. The receptors shown here come from a woman in her late teens or twenties in good health and CMV-seronegative.

The chain carries TRBV4-2 and TRBJ2-3, with TRBD1 matching over 7 bases. CDR3 size: 17 residues. With 1 base clipped from V and 0 bases from J, the junction kept 7 bases outside the gene matches. Looked up from germline, CDR1 is LGHNA and CDR2 is YNFKEQ. The CDR3 is CASSQVHGTASTDTQYF. The CDR3, as DNA: TGTGCCAGCAGCCAAGTTCACGGGACAGCTAGCACAGATACGCAGTATTTT.

V and J are TRBV2 and TRBJ2-5, with D perhaps TRBD1 (8 bases). The CDR3 is made up of 12 amino acids. CDR1 and CDR2 (germline): SNHLY, FYNNEI. The V end was cut by 6 bases, the J end by 10 bases, with 15 bases between. Written as DNA, the CDR3 is TGTGCCAGCAGCCAGGACAGGGAGGGCCAGTACTTC. Translation: CASSQDREGQYF. Drawing the rest from reference TRBV2 and TRBJ2-5, the complete variable domain is EPEVTQTPSHQVTQMGQEVILRCVPISNHLYFYWYRQILGQKVEFLVSFYNNEISEKSEIFDDQFSVERPDGSNFTLKIRSTKLEDSAMYFCASSQDREGQYFGPGTRLLVL.

The rearrangement links TRBV7-9 to TRBJ1-1; possible D gene TRBD1, 5 bases. Per the germline V gene, CDR1 is SEHNR and CDR2 is FQNEAQ (reference sequence). V lost 6 bases to trimming and J lost 2 bases, with 16 bases between them. CDR3 length: 15 residues. As DNA, the CDR3 is TGTGCCAGCAGTCCCCCGACAGAGATTAACACTGAAGCTTTCTTT. The encoded protein is CASSPPTEINTEAFF.

This rearrangement joins TRBV6-4 to TRBJ2-1; D unclear. Germline-derived CDR1 and CDR2 are MRHNA and SNTAGT. Trimming left V 6 bases short and J 9 bases short, with 15 bases between. The length of the CDR3 is 13 residues. In DNA, the CDR3 is TGTGCCAGCAGCTCCCTTGAGAGTGGTGAGCAGTTCTTC. This gives the protein CASSSLESGEQFF.

CDR3 bases: TGCGCCAGCAGCTTCCGGGACAGGGTTAACCAAAGAACGAACACCGGGGAGCTGTTTTTT. Encoded protein: CASSFRDRVNQRTNTGELFF. V gene TRBV5-1 combines with J gene TRBJ2-2; 9 bases match TRBD1. The CDR3 has 20 residues. The germline V gene encodes CDR1 SGHRS and CDR2 YFSETQ. The trim removed 2 bases at V and 0 bases at J, leaving 14 bases unmatched.

In this sample, this clone turned up a few times. CDR3 DNA sequence: TGTGCCAGCAGTTGGGACAGACTGAACACTGAAGCTTTCTTT. Translation: CASSWDRLNTEAFF. The rearrangement links TRBV28 to TRBJ1-1, with 7 bases fitting TRBD1. CDR1 is MDHEN, CDR2 SYDVKM, per germline. After removal of 4 bases from V and 0 bases from J, the junction contained 2 bases not matched to a gene. This CDR3 is 14 amino acids long.

The V and J genes are TRBV11-3 and TRBJ2-1; D perhaps matches TRBD2 (6 bases). Per the germline V gene, CDR1 is SGHNT and CDR2 is YENEEA. The length of the CDR3 is 13 residues. Deletions cut 5 bases from V and 12 bases from J, with 17 bases between. The CDR3 is CASSLQAGTRQFF. The CDR3 nucleotides read TGTGCCAGCAGCCTCCAAGCGGGTACGAGGCAGTTCTTC.

This clone was seen a single time. The rearrangement links TRBV2 to TRBJ1-2, with D maybe TRBD1 (5 bases). The CDR3 runs 16 residues. V gave up 7 bases and J gave up 8 bases, with 26 bases separating them. CDR1 SNHLY and CDR2 FYNNEI come from the germline V gene. CDR3 region: CASKFGPRGAADGYTF. The DNA for the CDR3 is TGTGCCAGCAAGTTCGGCCCCCGTGGGGCGGCGGACGGCTACACCTTC.

The chain uses TRBV19 and TRBJ2-7, with a weak D call TRBD2 (6 bases). The CDR3 is made up of 14 amino acids. Looked up from germline, CDR1 is LNHDA and CDR2 is SQIVND (reference sequence). Trimming stripped 3 bases from V and 1 base from J, with 10 bases between. In nucleotides, the CDR3 is TGTGCCAGTAGTATTGGCGGGGTGTCCTACGAGCAGTACTTC. Translation: CASSIGGVSYEQYF.

The gene calls are TRBV5-1 and TRBJ2-3; the match to TRBD2 covers 9 bases. The junction had 5 bases not matched to a gene; V was cut back by 1 base and J by 5 bases. Germline CDR1 reads SGHRS; CDR2 reads YFSETQ. The CDR3 runs 15 residues. CDR3 nucleotide sequence: TGCGCCAGCAGCTTGACTGCGGGAGGGGGAGATACGCAGTATTTT. Translating gives CASSLTAGGGDTQYF.

This rearrangement joins TRBV6-5 to TRBJ2-7, with D possibly matching TRBD2 (5 bases). Trimming left V 4 bases short and J 5 bases short, with 9 bases between. The V gene's germline CDR1 is MNHEY and CDR2 SVGAGI. The CDR3 has 12 amino acids. CDR3 bases: TGTGCCAGCAGTTGGATGGGAGACGAGCAGTACTTC. Residues: CASSWMGDEQYF.

This rearrangement joins TRBV25-1 to TRBJ2-7; D remains ambiguous. The germline V gene has CDR1 MGHDK and CDR2 SYGVNS. CDR3 length: 13 amino acids. Trimming shortened V by 4 bases and J by 2 bases, and 9 bases separated the two germline ends. CDR3 nucleotide sequence: TGTGCCAGCAGTGTCGAGGTTACCTACGAGCAGTACTTC. It specifies CASSVEVTYEQYF.

V gene TRBV7-9 combines with J gene TRBJ1-2; TRBD1 matches 7 bases. J was trimmed by 2 bases and V by 7 bases; bases with no gene match: 7. The CDR3 has 14 amino acids. The germline gives CDR1 SEHNR, CDR2 FQNEAQ (reference sequence). CDR3 protein: CASTLETGNYGYTF. CDR3 nucleotide sequence: TGTGCCAGCACCTTGGAGACAGGGAACTATGGCTACACCTTC.

The rearrangement joins TRBV30 to TRBJ1-2; D may be TRBD1 (6 bases). Germline values: CDR1 GTSNPN, CDR2 SVGIG (reference sequence). Trimming took off 3 bases at V and 4 bases at J, with 15 bases between the two ends. This CDR3 has 14 amino acids. CDR3 amino acids: CAWSRLGAAYGYTF. CDR3 DNA: TGTGCCTGGAGCCGACTGGGGGCGGCCTATGGCTACACCTTC.

The rearrangement uses TRBV2 and TRBJ2-7; D perhaps matches TRBD1 (6 bases). V shed 8 bases and J shed 6 bases, with 20 bases lying between them. Germline CDR1 reads SNHLY; CDR2 reads FYNNEI. The CDR3 consists of 14 residues. CDR3 amino acids: CASLPLDRTGEQYF. Here the CDR3 DNA reads TGTGCCAGCCTTCCCCTCGACAGGACCGGCGAGCAGTACTTC. Drawing the rest from reference TRBV2 and TRBJ2-7, the complete variable domain is EPEVTQTPSHQVTQMGQEVILRCVPISNHLYFYWYRQILGQKVEFLVSFYNNEISEKSEIFDDQFSVERPDGSNFTLKIRSTKLEDSAMYFCASLPLDRTGEQYFGPGTRLTVT.

The chain combines TRBV7-8 with TRBJ1-1; D gene ambiguous. The CDR3 is 12 amino acids. V lost 5 bases to trimming and J lost 0 bases, with 4 bases between them. Germline V lookup: CDR1 SGHVS, CDR2 FQNEAQ. The CDR3 reads CASSVLNTEAFF. In DNA form, the CDR3 reads TGTGCCAGCAGCGTCTTGAACACTGAAGCTTTCTTT.

The genes are TRBV9 and TRBJ2-7; TRBD2 matches 8 bases. V lost 2 bases and J lost 0; bases outside the gene matches: 4. CDR3 size: 15 residues. Looked up from germline, CDR1 is SGDLS and CDR2 is YYNGEE. In DNA, the CDR3 is TGTGCCAGCAGCGTTAGCGGGGATAGCTCCTACGAGCAGTACTTC. Protein sequence: CASSVSGDSSYEQYF.